This T cell receptor beta chain was identified in a study of T cells in Graves' hyperthyroidism and ophthalmopathy. Study-level points and caveats: Most expanded thyroid clonotypes above 0.001 recurred in blood.

It was RNA transcripts that yielded the amplified TCR beta CDR3 regions. An initial round of RT-PCR targeting the TCR CDR3 relied on the HTBI primer set. TCRdb ran MiXCR on the multiplex PCR reads and lists one entry per CDR3 protein. The table records some 740,000 distinct CDR3 sequences, 14% of them present only once. With V trimmed by 7 bases and J by 4 bases, 6 bases remained unmatched. Looked up from germline, CDR1 is SQVTM and CDR2 is ANQGSEA. CDR3 length: 12 residues. It was considered stable Graves' hyperthyroidism when ophthalmopathy did not progress within 18 months. In its sample, this clonotype was seen a few times. Its target is unknown.

This receptor was taken from a woman younger than 30 with Graves' hyperthyroidism. The chain has TRBV29-1 and TRBJ2-5, with 7 nucleotides matching TRBD1. The sequencing sample was made of blood. This CDR3 reads CSAWTGGETQYF. CDR3 in DNA: TGCAGCGCCTGGACAGGAGGAGAGACCCAGTACTTC.